This T cell receptor beta chain was identified in a study of cytomegalovirus exposure and HLA in healthy donors. The study, taken as a whole, reports: A later analysis linked a missense variant in DCLRE1C to the trimming of TCR beta V and J genes. Sequence variants that were highly shared formed a cluster that was likely a sequencing artifact. Another analysis was done later, and it associated fewer than 20,000 TCR beta sequences with HLA alleles at 0.05 false discovery rate.

PCR primers comprised 60 Vbeta and 13 Jbeta primers. Assay used: immunoSEQ multiplex PCR; TCRdb lists only in-frame clones, some missing. Counted here are approximately 94,000 clones, roughly 72% occurring once; the ten biggest clones make up 4% to 5.5%. With regard to this clone: Its antigen remains unidentified.

Sample: PBMCs. This TCR was sampled from a man younger than 40 in good health and CMV-seropositive.

The CDR3 is CASSQWRGGMDTQYF. CDR3 DNA sequence: TGCGCCAGCAGCCAGTGGCGGGGGGGCATGGATACGCAGTATTTT. The chain links TRBV4-1 to TRBJ2-3; 9 bases are a match to TRBD2. CDR1 and CDR2 (germline): MGHRA, YSYEKL. CDR3 length: 15 residues. The V and J ends lost 3 bases and 6 bases, in that order; junction bases with no gene match: 7.